What follows are 25 T cell receptor beta chains derived from one specimen sequenced in a study of cytomegalovirus exposure and HLA in healthy donors. Use of 60 Vbeta and 13 Jbeta primers characterized the PCR. Produced via immunoSEQ multiplex PCR; TCRdb's table is partial and in-frame only. The sample includes more than 55,000 clones, 74% seen only once; the top ten take over 8.5%. The sample was PBMCs. The receptor source for this set is a woman aged 55 to 70 in good health and CMV-seropositive.

The chain employs TRBV27 and TRBJ1-4; TRBD1 aligns across 8 bases. Germline assignment: CDR1 MNHEY and CDR2 SMNVEV (reference sequence). CDR3 length: 12 residues. V was clipped by 8 bases and J by 5 bases; unmatched bases: 1. The CDR3 DNA reads as TGTGCCAGCCGGACAGGGAATGAAAAACTGTTTTTT. It codes for CASRTGNEKLFF.

This chain uses TRBV7-9 with TRBJ1-1; D remains unclear. Deletions cut 5 bases from V and 5 bases from J, with 21 bases between. This CDR3 has 16 residues. Germline V gene lookup returns CDR1 SEHNR and CDR2 FQNEAQ (reference sequence). This CDR3 reads CASSPPATPGWTEAFF. CDR3 nucleotides: TGTGCCAGCAGCCCCCCCGCGACACCGGGGTGGACTGAAGCTTTCTTT.

The chain employs TRBV4-1 and TRBJ1-1; possibly TRBD1 for D (5 bases). The CDR3 extends over 15 amino acids. Per the germline V gene, CDR1 is MGHRA and CDR2 is YSYEKL. Trimming took off 0 bases at V and 4 bases at J, with 12 bases between the two ends. The CDR3 DNA reads as TGCGCCAGCAGCCAAGACGGGGGTGGGAGCACTGAAGCTTTCTTT. It is translated as CASSQDGGGSTEAFF.

The J gene is TRBJ2-3, the V gene TRBV12-5; D call uncertain. V was pared by 0 bases and J by 3 bases, with 10 bases between. The length of the CDR3 is 15 residues. Germline CDR1 reads LGHNT; CDR2 reads FRNRAP. CDR3 in amino acids: CASGLVRGRTDTQYF. The CDR3 DNA follows: TGTGCTAGTGGTTTGGTACGAGGTAGAACAGATACGCAGTATTTT.

This chain uses TRBV27 with TRBJ1-5, with 9 bases fitting TRBD1. CDR3 size: 14 residues. Germline trimming cut 5 bases from V and 7 bases from J; bases unmatched to any gene: 6. Germline CDR1 is MNHEY and CDR2 is SMNVEV (reference sequence). The CDR3 protein is CASSPADRGQPQHF. CDR3 nucleotides: TGTGCCAGCAGTCCGGCGGACAGGGGCCAGCCCCAGCATTTT.

This chain connects TRBV5-1 to TRBJ1-1, with 10 positions matching TRBD1. The junction had 8 bases not matched to a gene; V was cut back by 0 bases and J by 6 bases. This CDR3 contains 16 residues. The germline V gene encodes CDR1 SGHRS and CDR2 YFSETQ. This CDR3 reads CASSLGQGAIGAEAFF. The CDR3 region has the DNA TGCGCCAGCAGCTTGGGACAGGGGGCAATAGGGGCTGAAGCTTTCTTT.

The chain employs TRBV19 and TRBJ2-6, with D possibly matching TRBD1 (6 bases). Germline V lookup: CDR1 LNHDA, CDR2 SQIVND (reference sequence). Trimming cost V 4 bases and J 2 bases, with 15 bases left between them. The CDR3 extends over 17 amino acids. The DNA of the CDR3 is TGTGCCAGTAGTACAACACAGGGTCGGGCTGGGGCCAACGTCCTGACTTTC. Its protein is CASSTTQGRAGANVLTF.

The gene calls are TRBV28 and TRBJ2-7; D is possibly TRBD1 (6 bases). V was cut by 6 bases and J by 3 bases, with 15 bases left in between. Looked up from germline, CDR1 is MDHEN and CDR2 is SYDVKM. The CDR3 spans 14 residues. The CDR3 nucleotides read TGTGCCAGCAGCCAACCGGGGACAAACTACGAGCAGTACTTC. It yields the protein CASSQPGTNYEQYF.

CDR3 protein: CASSQQGSGYGYTF. The CDR3 DNA reads as TGTGCCAGCTCGCAACAGGGTAGTGGCTATGGCTACACCTTC. This rearrangement joins TRBV18 to TRBJ1-2; a possible D gene is TRBD1 (6 bases). CDR1 and CDR2 (germline): KGHSH, LQKENI. CDR3 length: 14 amino acids. V gave up 6 bases and J gave up 4 bases, with 15 bases separating them.

The chain employs TRBV18 and TRBJ1-1; 7 bases map to TRBD1. This CDR3 region has 15 residues. The germline CDR1 and CDR2 sequences are KGHSH and LQKENI. The V and J ends lost 0 bases and 3 bases, in that order; junction bases with no gene match: 4. The CDR3 coding sequence is TGTGCCAGCTCACCACCGAGGGGGCAAGACACTGAAGCTTTCTTT. This translates into CASSPPRGQDTEAFF.

The genes are TRBV5-1 and TRBJ1-1; no reliable D call. Germline CDR1 reads SGHRS; CDR2 reads YFSETQ. V gave up 0 bases and J gave up 5 bases, with 8 bases separating them. CDR3 length equals 13 residues. The CDR3 DNA reads TGCGCCAGCAGCTTGGGTCCACGGACTGAAGCTTTCTTT. It specifies CASSLGPRTEAFF. The complete variable domain, with remaining parts taken from reference TRBV5-1 and TRBJ1-1, reads KAGVTQTPRYLIKTRGQQVTLSCSPISGHRSVSWYQQTPGQGLQFLFEYFSETQRNKGNFPGRFSGRQFSNSRSEMNVSTLELGDSALYLCASSLGPRTEAFFGQGTRLTVV.

The chain joins TRBV30 to TRBJ1-1; D is undetermined. Trimming took off 0 bases at V and 11 bases at J, with 10 bases between the two ends. This CDR3 spans 11 amino acids. Germline CDR1 is GTSNPN and CDR2 is SVGIG (reference sequence). The CDR3 loop is CAWSVSRRAFF. The CDR3 region has the DNA TGTGCCTGGAGTGTCAGCAGGCGTGCTTTCTTT.

This clone was seen once. The chain links TRBV15 to TRBJ2-3; 9 nucleotides line up with TRBD2. Germline V gene lookup returns CDR1 LNHNV and CDR2 YYDKDF (reference sequence). The V and J ends lost 1 base and 5 bases, in that order; junction bases with no gene match: 1. CDR3 size: 14 residues. The CDR3 DNA is TGTGCCACCAGCAGAGTAGCGGGGGTAGATACGCAGTATTTT. This translates into CATSRVAGVDTQYF. The variable domain in full, with the rest retrieved from reference TRBV15 and TRBJ2-3, is DAMVIQNPRYQVTQFGKPVTLSCSQTLNHNVMYWYQQKSSQAPKLLFHYYDKDFNNEADTPDNFQSRRPNTSFCFLDIRSPGLGDTAMYLCATSRVAGVDTQYFGPGTRLTVL.

This chain joins TRBV4-2 and TRBJ2-5; TRBD2 aligns across 7 bases. CDR1 LGHNA and CDR2 YNFKEQ come from the germline V gene. CDR3 length: 17 residues. Unmatched junction bases numbered 15, after V lost 3 bases and J lost 5 bases. The CDR3 sequence: CASSQGQTPGGLETQYF. Here the CDR3 DNA reads TGTGCCAGCAGCCAGGGCCAGACCCCGGGGGGTTTGGAGACCCAGTACTTC.

For this clone: Its ends do not fully match the called genes, so a read error is possible. The V and J genes are TRBV7-7 and TRBJ2-7; D gene ambiguous. The CDR3 consists of 13 residues. Germline V CDR1 and CDR2: SSHAT, FNYEAQ (reference sequence). CDR3 nucleotides: TGTGCTAGCAGCTTAGACGAGGTTAGCGAGCAGTACTTC. Translated, it gives CASSLDEVSEQYF.

The chain has TRBV6-5 and TRBJ2-7; a weak D match, TRBD1 (5 bases). The CDR3 extends over 13 amino acids. Germline CDR1 reads MNHEY; CDR2 reads SVGAGI. V shed 6 bases and J shed 3 bases, with 12 bases lying between them. The CDR3 DNA is TGTGCCAGCAGGAACAGGATTAACTACGAGCAGTACTTC. It yields the protein CASRNRINYEQYF.

This chain uses TRBV27 with TRBJ2-7; no reliable D call. V was clipped by 7 bases and J by 0 bases, with 13 bases between them. The CDR3 runs 14 residues. Germline V gene lookup returns CDR1 MNHEY and CDR2 SMNVEV (reference sequence). This CDR3 is CASILAPSSYEQYF. CDR3 nucleotide sequence: TGTGCCAGCATATTAGCACCTAGCTCCTACGAGCAGTACTTC.

This clone has a handful of counts. The rearrangement links TRBV2 to TRBJ1-1; tentative D call: TRBD1 (5 bases). The CDR3 length is 14 residues. The V gene's germline CDR1 is SNHLY and CDR2 FYNNEI. V was cut by 7 bases and J by 4 bases, with 16 bases left in between. The CDR3 protein is CASTPGWGGTEAFF. DNA for the CDR3: TGTGCCAGCACCCCCGGATGGGGGGGCACTGAAGCTTTCTTT.

The chain recombines TRBV5-1 with TRBJ2-5; tentative D call: TRBD2 (6 bases). Germline assignment: CDR1 SGHRS and CDR2 YFSETQ. V was clipped by 1 base and J by 13 bases, with 20 bases between them. This CDR3 has 14 amino acids. CDR3 amino acids: CASSLSRLTGTWYF. As DNA, the CDR3 is TGCGCCAGCAGCTTGTCCCGCCTAACGGGGACTTGGTACTTC.

This clone was seen only a few times. V gene TRBV5-5 combines with J gene TRBJ1-6; the match to TRBD1 covers 8 bases. Germline V gene lookup returns CDR1 SGHKS and CDR2 YYEKEE (reference sequence). This CDR3 contains 15 residues. V gave up 4 bases and J gave up 12 bases; unmatched junction bases: 12. Here the CDR3 reads CASSGLLTGAVPLHF. The CDR3 DNA reads TGTGCCAGCAGCGGATTACTGACAGGGGCCGTACCCCTCCACTTT.

J is TRBJ1-5 and V is TRBV19; TRBD1 agrees at 7 bases. CDR1 and CDR2 from the germline V gene are LNHDA and SQIVND (reference sequence). V dropped 4 bases and J dropped 7; count of bases not matched to a gene: 7. This CDR3 has 14 residues. The CDR3 region has the DNA TGTGCCAGTAGTACCCTGACAGGGCTACAGCCCCAGCATTTT. It codes for CASSTLTGLQPQHF.

The count of this clone is one. The V and J genes are TRBV9 and TRBJ2-5, with TRBD1 matching over 7 bases. Germline V CDR1 and CDR2: SGDLS, YYNGEE. The V gene end was trimmed by 2 bases and the J gene end by 5 bases; junction bases not matched to a gene: 12. The CDR3 covers 16 residues. CDR3 sequence reads: CASSVSRGTSGETQYF. CDR3 nucleotides: TGTGCCAGCAGCGTTTCCAGGGGGACATCGGGGGAGACCCAGTACTTC.

The chain combines TRBV5-1 with TRBJ2-7, with TRBD1 matching over 8 bases. V was clipped by 6 bases and J by 0 bases; unmatched bases: 5. The germline V gene encodes CDR1 SGHRS and CDR2 YFSETQ. This CDR3 has 14 amino acids. The DNA for the CDR3 is TGCGCCAGCAATACAGGGGGAAACTCCTACGAGCAGTACTTC. Its protein is CASNTGGNSYEQYF.

The rearrangement joins TRBV30 to TRBJ1-4; D is undetermined. CDR1 and CDR2 from the germline V gene are GTSNPN and SVGIG (reference sequence). V lost 0 bases and J lost 7, with 3 bases in between. The CDR3 has 11 residues. The CDR3: CAWSVLEKLFF. The CDR3 coding sequence is TGTGCCTGGAGTGTACTTGAAAAACTGTTTTTT.

The V call is TRBV15, the J call TRBJ1-5; weak D call: TRBD1 (5 bases). Trimming removed 3 bases at V and 6 bases at J, with 18 bases between. From germline, CDR1 is LNHNV and CDR2 YYDKDF (reference sequence). The CDR3 consists of 16 residues. CDR3 loop: CATSRGRGSGPQPQHF. The CDR3 DNA is TGTGCCACCAGCAGGGGGAGGGGATCGGGGCCTCAGCCCCAGCATTTT.